The T cell receptor beta chain described here comes from a study of shared clonotypes between healthy human individuals. Study conclusions and caveats: Shared clonotypes: about 4.6% naive CD4, roughly 3.5% naive CD8, 2.3% memory CD4, more than 0.3% memory CD8. The represented genetic and exposure-history diversity was limited by the small number of donors. Unshared clonotypes carried lower generation probabilities than those common to all four donors.

Turning to this clone: The antigen is not known.

The germline V gene has CDR1 MNHEY and CDR2 SVGAGI. CDR3 length: 15 amino acids. V lost 7 bases, J lost 4 bases, and 7 bases stayed unmatched. The table came from immunoSEQ multiplex PCR; TCRdb's copy has only in-frame clones and leaves some out. The data contain about 1 million clones, 65% to 75% of them singletons. The V and J genes are TRBV6-5 and TRBJ2-1, with 10 nucleotides matching TRBD1. This receptor was taken from a young man in good health. Sequencing input: memory CD4+ T cells sorted from blood. This sample's subset: CD45RA-negative fraction. The CDR3 loop is CASTISGQGYNEQFF. DNA of the CDR3: TGTGCCAGCACGATATCGGGACAGGGGTACAATGAGCAGTTCTTC.